Below are 14 T cell receptor beta chains sequenced from a single sample in a study of T cell clones after liver transplantation. Method: immunoSEQ multiplex PCR; TCRdb's copy keeps in-frame clones and lacks some. The data show around 110,000 clones, with 90% seen just once and around 0.83% held by the top ten. Here the sequenced sample was CD4+ T cells from blood, taken 12 months after liver transplant. These receptors all stem from a human patient who received a liver transplant. Some of these T cells may belong to the graft donor.

The chain carries TRBV5-4 and TRBJ2-5; D perhaps matches TRBD2 (6 bases). The CDR3 totals 15 residues. Trimming stripped 4 bases from V and 0 bases from J, with 13 bases between. Germline V gene lookup returns CDR1 SGHNT and CDR2 YYREEE (reference sequence). CDR3 protein: CASSRILADQETQYF. The CDR3 DNA reads TGTGCCAGCAGCCGGATACTAGCAGACCAAGAGACCCAGTACTTC.

This clone showed up just a few times. The chain links TRBV9 to TRBJ2-5; D is unclear. CDR3 length equals 14 residues. The germline V and J ends were trimmed by 0 bases and 1 base, with 7 bases remaining between them. Germline assignment: CDR1 SGDLS and CDR2 YYNGEE. In DNA form, the CDR3 reads TGTGCCAGCAGCGTAGATGACTCCCAAGAGACCCAGTACTTC. This translates into CASSVDDSQETQYF.

The chain combines TRBV2 with TRBJ2-1; 8 nucleotides line up with TRBD1. CDR1 and CDR2 (germline): SNHLY, FYNNEI. This CDR3 spans 16 amino acids. J gave up 0 bases and V 4 bases, and 5 bases lay outside the gene matches. The CDR3 loop reads CASSGRTGGSYNEQFF. CDR3 in DNA: TGTGCCAGCAGTGGGCGTACAGGGGGCTCCTACAATGAGCAGTTCTTC.

The V and J genes are TRBV2 and TRBJ2-3; D possibly uses TRBD1 or TRBD2 (5 bases each). Germline V lookup: CDR1 SNHLY, CDR2 FYNNEI. Trimming removed 4 bases from V and 4 bases from J, with 6 bases in between. The CDR3 is made up of 12 amino acids. CDR3 loop: CASSGGSDTQYF. CDR3 coding DNA: TGTGCCAGCAGTGGGGGGTCAGATACGCAGTATTTT.

The chain joins TRBV11-3 to TRBJ2-2, with D perhaps matching TRBD2 (6 bases). The CDR3 consists of 15 residues. Germline lookup yields CDR1 SGHNT and CDR2 YENEEA. The ends were cut back, 6 bases at V and 1 base at J, with 12 bases in the middle. DNA for the CDR3: TGTGCCAGCAGTACGGGAGACAGGAACACCGGGGAGCTGTTTTTT. Its protein product is CASSTGDRNTGELFF. Full variable domain (outside the CDR3, taken from reference TRBV11-3 and TRBJ2-2): EAGVVQSPRYKIIEKKQPVAFWCNPISGHNTLYWYLQNLGQGPELLIRYENEEAVDDSQLPKDRFSAERLKGVDSTLKIQPAELGDSAVYLCASSTGDRNTGELFFGEGSRLTVL.

The V and J genes are TRBV7-9 and TRBJ2-1, with 8 bases aligning to TRBD2. Germline CDR1 and CDR2: SEHNR and FQNEAQ (reference sequence). This CDR3 contains 15 residues. After removal of 3 bases from V and 5 bases from J, the junction contained 6 bases not matched to a gene. The CDR3: CASSFRGGTHNEQFF. In DNA, the CDR3 is TGTGCCAGCAGCTTTCGGGGGGGCACTCACAATGAGCAGTTCTTC.

The chain carries TRBV27 and TRBJ2-2; perhaps TRBD1 as D (5 bases). V dropped 1 base and J dropped 3 bases, with 12 bases sitting between them. The CDR3 has 16 amino acids. The germline gives CDR1 MNHEY, CDR2 SMNVEV (reference sequence). The CDR3 loop is CASSLFAQAYTGELFF. In DNA form, the CDR3 reads TGTGCCAGCAGTTTATTCGCACAGGCTTACACCGGGGAGCTGTTTTTT.

This clone was seen a handful of times. CDR3 sequence reads: CASSLFGLYEQYF. The CDR3 DNA reads TGTGCCAGCAGCTTATTCGGACTCTACGAGCAGTACTTC. This chain links TRBV5-4 with TRBJ2-7, with D maybe TRBD2 (5 bases). Germline CDR1 is SGHNT and CDR2 is YYREEE (reference sequence). This CDR3 is built from 13 residues. V was trimmed by 2 bases and J by 3 bases, leaving 9 bases between them.

This clone was detected only once. The chain links TRBV2 to TRBJ2-4; tentative D call: TRBD2 (5 bases). V was pared by 0 bases and J by 8 bases, with 17 bases between. The germline V gene has CDR1 SNHLY and CDR2 FYNNEI. This CDR3 contains 16 residues. In nucleotides, the CDR3 is TGTGCCAGCAGTGAAGCTGTAGGTGTGTGGCGGGACATTCAGTACTTC. Protein sequence: CASSEAVGVWRDIQYF.

The chain joins TRBV11-2 to TRBJ2-1; 13 bases map to TRBD2. CDR1 and CDR2 from the germline V gene are SGHAT and FQNNGV. The CDR3 length is 16 residues. Trimming removed 1 base from V and 9 bases from J; junction bases left unmatched: 6. In DNA, the CDR3 is TGTGCCAGCAGCTTAGCTGGGACTAGCGGGATGAGTGAGCAGTTCTTC. Translating it yields CASSLAGTSGMSEQFF.

The chain employs TRBV5-1 and TRBJ2-7; 8 bases line up with TRBD1. In germline, CDR1 is SGHRS, CDR2 YFSETQ. The CDR3 is made up of 15 amino acids. Trimming removed 2 bases from V and 3 bases from J; junction bases left unmatched: 7. The CDR3 loop is CASSFNRGTFYEQYF. DNA for the CDR3: TGCGCCAGCAGCTTTAACAGGGGGACCTTCTACGAGCAGTACTTC.

The rearrangement joins TRBV30 to TRBJ2-2; D not certain. V was trimmed by 3 bases and J by 5 bases, leaving 7 bases between them. Germline CDR1 reads GTSNPN; CDR2 reads SVGIG (reference sequence). This CDR3 comprises 12 residues. The DNA of the CDR3 is TGTGCCTGGAGCCTTTATACCGGGGAGCTGTTTTTT. The encoded protein is CAWSLYTGELFF.

The V call is TRBV9, the J call TRBJ2-6; 9 nucleotides align to TRBD1. Germline lookup yields CDR1 SGDLS and CDR2 YYNGEE. This CDR3 has 20 amino acids. Germline trimming cut 1 base from V and 6 bases from J; bases unmatched to any gene: 17. For the CDR3, the DNA is TGTGCCAGCAGCGTACTCCCGCTGGGACAGGGTACACCTTTGGCCAACGTCCTGACTTTC. Its protein product is CASSVLPLGQGTPLANVLTF.

This chain joins TRBV2 and TRBJ2-7; 8 bases fit TRBD2. The V gene end was trimmed by 4 bases and the J gene end by 6 bases; junction bases not matched to a gene: 5. The CDR3 is made up of 13 amino acids. CDR1 SNHLY and CDR2 FYNNEI come from the germline V gene. For the CDR3, the DNA is TGTGCCAGCAGTGTCTCGCGGGAGGTCGAGCAGTACTTC. This translates into CASSVSREVEQYF.